This TCR beta chain was captured in a study of regulatory T cells in long-lasting Graves disease. The CDR3 is made up of 16 amino acids. The V gene lost 4 bases and the J gene lost 6 bases, with 21 bases spanning the gap. The germline V gene encodes CDR1 KGHSH and CDR2 LQKENI. Notes on this clonotype: The antigen is unknown.

Assembly of TCR beta libraries relied on iRepertoire HTBI primers together with Arm-PCR of CDR3 regions. TCRdb re-derived calls from the multiplex PCR reads in MiXCR, one entry per CDR3 protein. Here the sample spans about 470,000 distinct CDR3 sequences, under 25% being singletons. Study-level findings and limits: Rather than thyroid tissue, only peripheral blood underwent study. Newly diagnosed Graves' patients exceeded persistent ones in TCR diversity.

Time point specified: persistent/refractory GD, antithyroid drugs over 5 years with positive TRAb. The TCR library was prepared using RNA isolated from PBMCs. Patients all came to the study from an endocrinology department in Xi'an, China. The TCR was taken from a female donor with Graves disease. The rearrangement joins TRBV18 to TRBJ1-2, with D tentatively TRBD1 (5 bases). Here the sequenced sample was peripheral blood mononuclear cells (PBMCs), taken when the disease was refractory, from a patient treated with antithyroid drugs. Here the CDR3 reads CASSLLSKDTSDGYTF. DNA for the CDR3: TGTGCCAGCTCACTACTCTCGAAGGACACCTCAGATGGCTACACCTTC.